These 8 T cell receptor beta chains were all obtained from the same sample, sequenced in a study of shared clonotypes between healthy human individuals. TCRdb keeps only in-frame clones here, not all; method: immunoSEQ multiplex PCR. The sample lists about 800,000 clones, roughly 96% occurring once. As defined, naive CD8 cells were CD45RO-negative and positively selected for CCR7, with terminally differentiated effector memory CD45RA+ cells excluded. Material: naive CD8+ T cells sorted from blood. Receptors originate from a man aged 30-40 years in good health.

Worth noting for this clone: Other DNA sequences within the sample encode an identical CDR3. The chain joins TRBV19 to TRBJ1-5; D remains ambiguous. Between the trimmed V and J ends, which lost 3 bases and 4 bases, there was a span of 10 bases. Germline-derived CDR1 and CDR2 are LNHDA and SQIVND (reference sequence). The CDR3 has 14 residues. DNA for the CDR3: TGTGCCAGTAGTATCGTACTGGGTAATCAGCCCCAGCATTTT. Amino acid sequence: CASSIVLGNQPQHF.

The V and J genes are TRBV7-9 and TRBJ2-3, with D maybe TRBD2 (6 bases). The CDR3 runs to 19 residues. From germline, CDR1 is SEHNR and CDR2 FQNEAQ (reference sequence). V dropped 1 base and J dropped 1 base, with 21 bases sitting between them. This chain's CDR3 is CASSLVSDWLGLRTDTQYF. Here the CDR3 DNA reads TGTGCCAGCAGCTTAGTTTCGGATTGGTTGGGACTCCGCACAGATACGCAGTATTTT. The variable domain in full, completed from reference TRBV7-9 and TRBJ2-3, reads DTGVSQNPRHKITKRGQNVTFRCDPISEHNRLYWYRQTLGQGPEFLTYFQNEAQLEKSRLLSDRFSAERPKGSFSTLEIQRTEQGDSAMYLCASSLVSDWLGLRTDTQYFGPGTRLTVL.

J is TRBJ2-7 and V is TRBV19; perhaps TRBD2 as D (7 bases). The V gene lost 2 bases and the J gene lost 7 bases, with 18 bases spanning the gap. The length of the CDR3 is 15 residues. CDR1 and CDR2 from the germline V gene are LNHDA and SQIVND (reference sequence). The DNA for the CDR3 is TGTGCCAGTAGTATATTCGGGGGGCAAAAGAATGAGCAGTACTTC. Translation gives CASSIFGGQKNEQYF.

This chain uses TRBV11-2 with TRBJ2-1, with D unclear. V was pared by 4 bases and J by 7 bases, with 14 bases between. Germline V gene data show CDR1 as SGHAT and CDR2 as FQNNGV. CDR3 length equals 14 residues. CDR3 DNA: TGTGCCAGCAGCTCCCCCGGCGGTGAGAATGAGCAGTTCTTC. Its translation is CASSSPGGENEQFF.

The V call is TRBV5-1, the J call TRBJ2-1; 14 bases align to TRBD2. This CDR3 spans 19 amino acids. CDR1 and CDR2 (germline): SGHRS, YFSETQ. V trimming: 0 bases; J trimming: 0 bases; junction bases outside the gene matches: 5. CDR3 DNA: TGCGCCAGCAGCTTGGGACTAGCGGGAGGGTCGAGCTCCTACAATGAGCAGTTCTTC. Translation gives CASSLGLAGGSSSYNEQFF.

This rearrangement joins TRBV29-1 to TRBJ2-3; either TRBD1 or TRBD2 may fit D (6 bases each). V lost 6 bases to trimming and J lost 1 base, with 14 bases between them. The V gene's germline CDR1 is SQVTM and CDR2 ANQGSEA. This CDR3 region has 14 residues. The CDR3 region is CSVGTAGGTDTQYF. The CDR3 coding sequence is TGCAGCGTGGGGACTGCAGGGGGCACAGATACGCAGTATTTT.

The rearrangement joins TRBV9 to TRBJ2-1, with 11 bases fitting TRBD2. V lost 2 bases to trimming and J lost 0 bases; unmatched junction nucleotides: 7. The CDR3 covers 18 residues. The germline gives CDR1 SGDLS, CDR2 YYNGEE. CDR3 bases: TGTGCCAGCAGCGTTCCGACTAGCGGGGTGAGCTCCTACAATGAGCAGTTCTTC. This sequence encodes CASSVPTSGVSSYNEQFF.

The rearrangement links TRBV7-9 to TRBJ2-3, with 9 nucleotides matching TRBD1. V lost 5 bases, J lost 3 bases, and 9 bases stayed unmatched. The CDR3 consists of 16 residues. Germline V gene sequence: CDR1 SEHNR, CDR2 FQNEAQ (reference sequence). Here the CDR3 reads CASSHFAGTGTDTQYF. DNA of the CDR3: TGTGCCAGCAGCCACTTCGCCGGGACAGGGACAGATACGCAGTATTTT.